The 8 T cell receptor beta chains below were found in one sample sequenced in a study of T cell repertoires in cytomegalovirus infection. TCRdb passed the reads through MiXCR, listing each CDR3 protein once. The sample shows about 110,000 distinct CDR3 sequences, approximately 28% of them seen only once. These TCRs are of unknown antigen specificity. This material consisted of CD8+ T cells from cultured PBMCs, taken from culture after CMV antigen stimulation. These receptors all stem from a human donor in good health (CMV status not recorded). Some clones in this sample may be carry-over from other donors' samples.

This chain uses TRBV6-5 with TRBJ2-7; no definite D call. The CDR3 consists of 15 residues. V was trimmed by 5 bases and J by 0 bases, leaving 14 bases between them. Germline V lookup: CDR1 MNHEY, CDR2 SVGAGI. CDR3 residues: CASSEEGFYSYEQYF. As DNA, the CDR3 is TGTGCCAGCAGTGAAGAAGGATTCTACTCCTACGAGCAGTACTTC.

The rearrangement joins TRBV28 to TRBJ1-2, with D tentatively TRBD1 (5 bases). Germline lookup yields CDR1 MDHEN and CDR2 SYDVKM. This CDR3 contains 18 residues. V was shortened by 8 bases and J by 0 bases, with 25 bases between the two germline ends. The CDR3 protein is CASHSTVAGTYPNYGYTF. The CDR3 nucleotides are TGTGCCAGCCACAGCACCGTGGCAGGGACTTATCCTAACTATGGCTACACCTTC.

The sample holds many counts of this clonotype. The chain links TRBV2 to TRBJ1-4, with no clear D. CDR3 length equals 16 residues. With 7 bases removed from V and 7 bases from J, the gap between germline ends came to 22 bases. CDR1 is SNHLY, CDR2 FYNNEI, per germline. Written as DNA, the CDR3 is TGTGCCAGCACCCCCGCGGAGGGCCCGGGGAGTGAAAAACTGTTTTTT. This translates into CASTPAEGPGSEKLFF.

The gene calls are TRBV2 and TRBJ2-1; D might be TRBD1 (5 bases). Germline V gene sequence: CDR1 SNHLY, CDR2 FYNNEI. V lost 5 bases and J 4 bases, leaving 18 bases between the germline ends. CDR3 length: 16 residues. The CDR3 sequence is CASSPDSPRPYNEQFF. The CDR3 nucleotides read TGTGCCAGCAGTCCCGACAGCCCTCGACCATACAATGAGCAGTTCTTC.

This chain connects TRBV4-1 to TRBJ1-5; tentatively, D is TRBD1 (6 bases). Germline CDR1 reads MGHRA; CDR2 reads YSYEKL. The CDR3 is 16 amino acids. V was clipped by 2 bases and J by 4 bases, with 15 bases between them. CDR3 in amino acids: CASSQSGGLGNQPQHF. CDR3 DNA: TGCGCCAGCAGCCAATCGGGGGGGCTGGGAAATCAGCCCCAGCATTTT.

DNA for the CDR3: TGTGCCAGCAGCTTAGGGATGCTGAACACTGAAGCTTTCTTT. It yields the protein CASSLGMLNTEAFF. This rearrangement joins TRBV7-2 to TRBJ1-1; no clear D gene. Germline loops: CDR1 SGHTA, CDR2 FQGNSA. V was trimmed by 1 base and J by 0 bases, leaving 6 bases between them. This CDR3 is 14 amino acids long.

This chain connects TRBV15 to TRBJ2-1; D is unresolved. With 8 bases removed from V and 7 bases from J, the gap between germline ends came to 24 bases. Germline assignment: CDR1 LNHNV and CDR2 YYDKDF (reference sequence). The CDR3 covers 16 residues. The CDR3 DNA is TGTGCCACCGAAGAGTTAGTACGTCCGACCCAGAATGAGCAGTTCTTC. Amino acid sequence: CATEELVRPTQNEQFF. Filled out from reference TRBV15 and TRBJ2-1, the complete variable domain reads DAMVIQNPRYQVTQFGKPVTLSCSQTLNHNVMYWYQQKSSQAPKLLFHYYDKDFNNEADTPDNFQSRRPNTSFCFLDIRSPGLGDTAMYLCATEELVRPTQNEQFFGPGTRLTVL.

This clonotype was recorded many times. The chain combines TRBV12-3 or TRBV12-4 with TRBJ2-3; 7 nucleotides line up with TRBD2. CDR3 length equals 14 residues. V dropped 4 bases and J dropped 5; count of bases not matched to a gene: 6. CDR3 sequence reads: CASSSPGREDTQYF. CDR3 bases: TGTGCCAGCAGTTCCCCGGGGAGGGAAGATACGCAGTATTTT.